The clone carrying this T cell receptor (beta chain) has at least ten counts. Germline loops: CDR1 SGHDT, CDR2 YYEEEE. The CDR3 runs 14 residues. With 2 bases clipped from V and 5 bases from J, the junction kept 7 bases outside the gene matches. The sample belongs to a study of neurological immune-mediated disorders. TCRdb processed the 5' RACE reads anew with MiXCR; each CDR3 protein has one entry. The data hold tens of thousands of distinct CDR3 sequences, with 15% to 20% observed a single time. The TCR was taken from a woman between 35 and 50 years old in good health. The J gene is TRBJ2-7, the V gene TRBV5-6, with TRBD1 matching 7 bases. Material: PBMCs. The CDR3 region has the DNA TGTGCCAGCAGCTTCGGGACAGAGAGGAACGAGCAGTACGTC. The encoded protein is CASSFGTERNEQYV.